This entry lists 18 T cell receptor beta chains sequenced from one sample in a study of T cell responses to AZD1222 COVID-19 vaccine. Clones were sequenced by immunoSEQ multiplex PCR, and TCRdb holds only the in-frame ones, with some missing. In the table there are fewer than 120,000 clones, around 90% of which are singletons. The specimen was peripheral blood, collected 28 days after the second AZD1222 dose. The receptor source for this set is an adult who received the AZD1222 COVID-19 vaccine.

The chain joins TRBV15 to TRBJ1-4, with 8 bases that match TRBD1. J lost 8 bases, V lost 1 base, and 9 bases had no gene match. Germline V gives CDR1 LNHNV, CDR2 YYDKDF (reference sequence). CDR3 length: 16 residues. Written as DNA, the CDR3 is TGTGCCACCAGCAGAGTAGAAGGGACAGGTCCCGAAAAACTGTTTTTT. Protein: CATSRVEGTGPEKLFF.

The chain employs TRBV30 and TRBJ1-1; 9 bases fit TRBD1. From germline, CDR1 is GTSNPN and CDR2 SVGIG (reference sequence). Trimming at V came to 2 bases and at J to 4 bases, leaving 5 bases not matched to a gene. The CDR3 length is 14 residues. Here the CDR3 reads CAWSHRDRVTEAFF. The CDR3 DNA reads TGTGCCTGGAGTCACCGGGACAGGGTCACTGAAGCTTTCTTT.

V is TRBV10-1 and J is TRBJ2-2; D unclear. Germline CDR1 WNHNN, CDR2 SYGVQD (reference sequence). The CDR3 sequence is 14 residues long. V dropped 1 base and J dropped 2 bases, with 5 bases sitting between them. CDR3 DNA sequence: TGCGCCAGCAGTGAGTGCACAAACACCGGGGAGCTGTTTTTT. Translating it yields CASSECTNTGELFF.

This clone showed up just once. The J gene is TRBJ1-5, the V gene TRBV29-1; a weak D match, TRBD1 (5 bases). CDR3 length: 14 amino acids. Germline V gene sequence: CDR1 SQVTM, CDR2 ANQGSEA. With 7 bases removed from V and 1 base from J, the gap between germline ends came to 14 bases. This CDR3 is CSAGEGESNQPQHF. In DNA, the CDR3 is TGCAGCGCCGGGGAAGGGGAGAGCAATCAGCCCCAGCATTTT.

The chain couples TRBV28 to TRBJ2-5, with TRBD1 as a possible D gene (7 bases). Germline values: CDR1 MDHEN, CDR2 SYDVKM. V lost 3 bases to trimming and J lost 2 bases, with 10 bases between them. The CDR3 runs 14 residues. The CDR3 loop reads CASSFGGQQETQYF. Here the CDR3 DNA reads TGTGCCAGCAGTTTCGGGGGACAGCAAGAGACCCAGTACTTC.

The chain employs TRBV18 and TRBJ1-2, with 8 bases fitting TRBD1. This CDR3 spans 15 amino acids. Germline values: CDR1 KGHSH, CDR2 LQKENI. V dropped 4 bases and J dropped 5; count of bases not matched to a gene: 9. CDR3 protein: CASSHSDRDDYGYTF. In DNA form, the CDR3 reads TGTGCCAGCTCACACTCGGACAGGGACGATTATGGCTACACCTTC.

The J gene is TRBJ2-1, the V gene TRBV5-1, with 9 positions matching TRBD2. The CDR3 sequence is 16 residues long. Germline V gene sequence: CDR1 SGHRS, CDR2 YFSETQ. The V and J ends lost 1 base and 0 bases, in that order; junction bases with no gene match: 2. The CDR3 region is CASSLLAGSSYNEQFF. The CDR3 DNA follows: TGCGCCAGCAGCTTGCTAGCGGGGAGCTCCTACAATGAGCAGTTCTTC.

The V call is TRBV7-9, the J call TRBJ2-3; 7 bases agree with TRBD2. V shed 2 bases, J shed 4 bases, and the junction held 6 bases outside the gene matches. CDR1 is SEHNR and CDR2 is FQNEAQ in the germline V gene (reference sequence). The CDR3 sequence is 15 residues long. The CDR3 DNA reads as TGTGCCAGCAGCTTACAGGATGGGGGGGCAGATACGCAGTATTTT. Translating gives CASSLQDGGADTQYF.

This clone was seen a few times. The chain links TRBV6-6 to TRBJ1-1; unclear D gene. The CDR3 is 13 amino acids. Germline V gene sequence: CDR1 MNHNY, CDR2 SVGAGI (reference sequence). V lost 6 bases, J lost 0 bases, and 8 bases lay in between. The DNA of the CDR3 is TGTGCCAGCAGGGGATCATTGAACACTGAAGCTTTCTTT. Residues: CASRGSLNTEAFF.

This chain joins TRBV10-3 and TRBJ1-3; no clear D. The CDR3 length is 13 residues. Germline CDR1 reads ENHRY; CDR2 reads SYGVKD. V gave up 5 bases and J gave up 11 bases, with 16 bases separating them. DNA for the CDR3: TGTGCCATCAGTTTTGGAAGGGAGGATTCCATATATTTT. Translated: CAISFGREDSIYF.

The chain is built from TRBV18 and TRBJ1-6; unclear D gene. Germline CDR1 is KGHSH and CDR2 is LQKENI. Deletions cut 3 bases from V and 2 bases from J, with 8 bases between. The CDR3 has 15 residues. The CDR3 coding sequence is TGTGCCAGCTCACCCGGGAACCCCTATAATTCACCCCTCCACTTT. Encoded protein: CASSPGNPYNSPLHF.

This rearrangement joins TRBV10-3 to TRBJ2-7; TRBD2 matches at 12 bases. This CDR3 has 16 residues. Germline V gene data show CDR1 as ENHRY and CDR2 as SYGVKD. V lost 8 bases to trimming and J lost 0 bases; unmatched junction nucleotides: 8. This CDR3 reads CAIGGTSGSDSYEQYF. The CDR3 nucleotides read TGTGCCATCGGGGGGACTAGCGGGTCAGACTCCTACGAGCAGTACTTC.

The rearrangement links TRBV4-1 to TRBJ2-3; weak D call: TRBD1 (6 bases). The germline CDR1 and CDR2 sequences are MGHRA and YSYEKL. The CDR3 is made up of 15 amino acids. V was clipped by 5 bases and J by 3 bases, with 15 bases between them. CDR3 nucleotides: TGCGCCAGCAGCGAAAGTTACAGGGCAACAGATACGCAGTATTTT. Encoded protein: CASSESYRATDTQYF.

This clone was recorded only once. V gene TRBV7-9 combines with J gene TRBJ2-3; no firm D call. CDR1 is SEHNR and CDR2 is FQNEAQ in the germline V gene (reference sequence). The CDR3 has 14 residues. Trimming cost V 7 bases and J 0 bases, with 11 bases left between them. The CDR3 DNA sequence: TGTGCCAGCAACAAACTCACTAGCACAGATACGCAGTATTTT. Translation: CASNKLTSTDTQYF.

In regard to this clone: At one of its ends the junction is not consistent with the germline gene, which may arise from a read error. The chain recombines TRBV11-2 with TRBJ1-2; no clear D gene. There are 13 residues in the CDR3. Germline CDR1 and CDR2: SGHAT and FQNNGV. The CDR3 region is CASSPDTKYGYTF. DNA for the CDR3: TGTGCCAGCAGCCCCGACACTAAATATGGCTACACCTTC.

The chain's CDR3 is CASSVNRGSEAFF. CDR3 sequence (DNA): TGTGCCAGCAGTGTAAACAGGGGCTCGGAAGCTTTCTTT. The chain has TRBV12-3 or TRBV12-4 and TRBJ1-1; TRBD1 matches at 7 bases. The junction had 8 bases not matched to a gene; V was cut back by 5 bases and J by 8 bases. The CDR3 loop spans 13 amino acids.

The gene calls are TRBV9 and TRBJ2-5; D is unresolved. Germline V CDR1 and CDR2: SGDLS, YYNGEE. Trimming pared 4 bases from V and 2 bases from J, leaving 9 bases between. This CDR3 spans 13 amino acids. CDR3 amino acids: CASSLSPQETQYF. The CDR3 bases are TGTGCCAGCAGCCTTAGTCCTCAAGAGACCCAGTACTTC.

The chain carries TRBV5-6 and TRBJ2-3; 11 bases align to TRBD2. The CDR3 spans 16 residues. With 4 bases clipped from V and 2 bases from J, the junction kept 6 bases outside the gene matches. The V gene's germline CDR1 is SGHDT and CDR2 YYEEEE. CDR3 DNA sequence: TGTGCCAGCAGCCGCCGACTAGCGGGGAACACAGATACGCAGTATTTT. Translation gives CASSRRLAGNTDTQYF.